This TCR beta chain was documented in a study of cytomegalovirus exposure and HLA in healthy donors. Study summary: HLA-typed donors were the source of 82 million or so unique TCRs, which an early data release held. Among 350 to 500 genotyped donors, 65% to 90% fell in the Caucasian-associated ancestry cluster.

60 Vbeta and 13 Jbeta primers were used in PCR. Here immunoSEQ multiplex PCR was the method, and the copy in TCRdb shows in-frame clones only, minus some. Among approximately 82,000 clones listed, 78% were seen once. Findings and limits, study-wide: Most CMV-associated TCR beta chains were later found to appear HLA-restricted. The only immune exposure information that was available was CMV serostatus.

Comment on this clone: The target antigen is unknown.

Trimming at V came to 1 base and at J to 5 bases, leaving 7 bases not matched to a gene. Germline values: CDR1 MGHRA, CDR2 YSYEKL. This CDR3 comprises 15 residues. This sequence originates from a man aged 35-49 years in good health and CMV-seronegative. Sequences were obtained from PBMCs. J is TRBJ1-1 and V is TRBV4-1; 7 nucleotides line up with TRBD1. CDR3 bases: TGCGCCAGCAGCCAAGGGAGGGGGCGAGGGACTGAAGCTTTCTTT. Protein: CASSQGRGRGTEAFF.